The T cell receptor (beta chain) described here comes from a study of T cell responses to AZD1222 COVID-19 vaccine. Study-level findings and limits: White British donors predominated, females outnumbered males, and clonal diversity was possibly underestimated.

Data came from immunoSEQ multiplex PCR; TCRdb stores just in-frame clones and leaves some out. The profile shows about 95,000 clones, approximately 88% of them singletons. To note about this clone: The antigen is unknown.

The length of the CDR3 is 15 residues. The sequence came from an adult in good health. This sequence joins TRBV12-2 and TRBJ1-1; the table assigns TRBD1, which was not confirmed against the DNA. TRBV12-2 is a listed pseudogene. Sequenced here: peripheral blood, sampled on day 0 of AZD1222 vaccination. This CDR3 is CASRFGQGRNTEAFF. Written as DNA, the CDR3 is TGTGCAAGTCGCTTCGGACAGGGTAGGAACACTGAAGCTTTCTTT.